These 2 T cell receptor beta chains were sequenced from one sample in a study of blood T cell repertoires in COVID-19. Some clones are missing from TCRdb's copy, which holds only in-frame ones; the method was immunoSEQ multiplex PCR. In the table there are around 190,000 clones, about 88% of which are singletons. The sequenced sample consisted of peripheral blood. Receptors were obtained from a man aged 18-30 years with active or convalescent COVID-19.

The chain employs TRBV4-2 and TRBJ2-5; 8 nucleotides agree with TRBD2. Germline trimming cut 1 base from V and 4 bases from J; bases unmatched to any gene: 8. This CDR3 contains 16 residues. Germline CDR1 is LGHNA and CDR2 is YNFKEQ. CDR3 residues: CASSQAKAGASETQYF. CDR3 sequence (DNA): TGTGCCAGCAGCCAAGCTAAAGCGGGGGCTTCAGAGACCCAGTACTTC.

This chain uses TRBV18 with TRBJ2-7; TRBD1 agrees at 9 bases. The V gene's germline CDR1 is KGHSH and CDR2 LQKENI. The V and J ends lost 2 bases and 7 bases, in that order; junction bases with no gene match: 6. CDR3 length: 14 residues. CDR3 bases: TGTGCCAGCTCACCAACAGGGGGCTTGTGGGAGCAGTACTTC. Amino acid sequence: CASSPTGGLWEQYF.